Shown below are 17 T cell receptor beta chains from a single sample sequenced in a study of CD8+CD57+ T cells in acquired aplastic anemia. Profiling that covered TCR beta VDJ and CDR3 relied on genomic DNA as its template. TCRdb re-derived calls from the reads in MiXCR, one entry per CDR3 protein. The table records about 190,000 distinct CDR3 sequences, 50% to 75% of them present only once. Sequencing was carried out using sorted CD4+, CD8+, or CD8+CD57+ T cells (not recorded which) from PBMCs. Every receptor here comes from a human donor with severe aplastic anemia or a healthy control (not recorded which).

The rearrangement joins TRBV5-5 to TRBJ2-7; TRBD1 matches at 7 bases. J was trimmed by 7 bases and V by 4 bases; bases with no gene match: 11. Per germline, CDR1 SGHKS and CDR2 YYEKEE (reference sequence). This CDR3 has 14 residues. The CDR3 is CASSAVDREGEQYF. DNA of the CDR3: TGTGCCAGCAGCGCGGTAGACAGGGAAGGGGAGCAGTACTTC.

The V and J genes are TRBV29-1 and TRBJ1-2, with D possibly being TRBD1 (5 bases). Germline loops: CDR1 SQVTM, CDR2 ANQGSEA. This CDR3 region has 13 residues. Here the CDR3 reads CSDQGVGNYGYTF. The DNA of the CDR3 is TGCAGTGACCAAGGGGTAGGCAACTATGGCTACACCTTC. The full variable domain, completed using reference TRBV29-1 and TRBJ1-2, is SAVISQKPSRDICQRGTSLTIQCQVDSQVTMMFWYRQQPGQSLTLIATANQGSEATYESGFVIDKFPISRPNLTFSTLTVSNMSPEDSSIYLCSDQGVGNYGYTFGSGTRLTVV.

The CDR3: CSARVGRFNEQFF. The CDR3 region has the DNA TGCAGTGCTAGAGTCGGGAGGTTCAATGAGCAGTTCTTC. The rearrangement links TRBV20-1 to TRBJ2-1; TRBD2 agrees at 7 bases. Germline V gene data show CDR1 as DFQATT and CDR2 as SNEGSKA (reference sequence). The CDR3 has 13 residues. J gave up 6 bases and V 1 base, and 3 bases lay outside the gene matches.

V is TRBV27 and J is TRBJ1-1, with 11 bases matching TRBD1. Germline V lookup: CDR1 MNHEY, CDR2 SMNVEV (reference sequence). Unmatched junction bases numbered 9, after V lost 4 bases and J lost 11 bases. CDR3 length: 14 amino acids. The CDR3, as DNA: TGTGCCAGCAGTTCACTTAGCGGGACAGGGGGTGCTTTCTTT. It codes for CASSSLSGTGGAFF.

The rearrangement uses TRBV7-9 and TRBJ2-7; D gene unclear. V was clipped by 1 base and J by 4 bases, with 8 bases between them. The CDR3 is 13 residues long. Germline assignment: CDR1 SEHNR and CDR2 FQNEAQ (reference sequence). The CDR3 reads CASSLGSFYEQYF. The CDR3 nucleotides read TGTGCCAGCAGCTTAGGATCTTTTTACGAGCAGTACTTC.

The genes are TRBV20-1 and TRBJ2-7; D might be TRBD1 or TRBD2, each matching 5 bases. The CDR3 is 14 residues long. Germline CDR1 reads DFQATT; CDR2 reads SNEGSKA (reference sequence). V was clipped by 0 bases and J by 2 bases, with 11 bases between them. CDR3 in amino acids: CSAREFGTPYEQYF. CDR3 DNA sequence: TGCAGTGCTAGAGAGTTTGGGACCCCCTACGAGCAGTACTTC.

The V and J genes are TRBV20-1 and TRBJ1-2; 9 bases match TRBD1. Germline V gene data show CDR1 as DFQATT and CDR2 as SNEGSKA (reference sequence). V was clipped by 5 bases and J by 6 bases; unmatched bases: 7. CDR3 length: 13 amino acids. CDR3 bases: TGCAGTGCTCAACAGGGGGCGAAGGATGGCTACACCTTC. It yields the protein CSAQQGAKDGYTF.

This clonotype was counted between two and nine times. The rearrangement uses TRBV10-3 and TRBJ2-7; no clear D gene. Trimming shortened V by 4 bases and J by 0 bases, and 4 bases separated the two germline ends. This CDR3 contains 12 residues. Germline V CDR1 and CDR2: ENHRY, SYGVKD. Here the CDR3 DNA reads TGTGCCATCAGTGGGACCTCCTACGAGCAGTACTTC. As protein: CAISGTSYEQYF.

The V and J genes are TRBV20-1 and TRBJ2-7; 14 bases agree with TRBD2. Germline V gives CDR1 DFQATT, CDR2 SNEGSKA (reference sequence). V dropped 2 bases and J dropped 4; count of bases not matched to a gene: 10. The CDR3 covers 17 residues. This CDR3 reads CSARPGGGTSGGYEQYF. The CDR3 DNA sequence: TGCAGTGCTAGACCGGGGGGTGGGACTAGCGGGGGATACGAGCAGTACTTC.

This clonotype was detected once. The CDR3 bases are TGTGCCACCAGCGGGATGGGCACTGAAGCTTTCTTT. Translated: CATSGMGTEAFF. J is TRBJ1-1 and V is TRBV15; no clear D gene. V gave up 5 bases and J gave up 4 bases, with 8 bases separating them. The germline V gene has CDR1 LNHNV and CDR2 YYDKDF (reference sequence). This CDR3 has 12 residues.

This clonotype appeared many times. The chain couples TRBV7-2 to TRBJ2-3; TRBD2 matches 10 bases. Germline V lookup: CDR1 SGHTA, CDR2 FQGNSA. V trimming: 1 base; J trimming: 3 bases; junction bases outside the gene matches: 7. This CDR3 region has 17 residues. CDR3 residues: CASSLEGAGGQTDTQYF. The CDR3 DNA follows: TGTGCCAGCAGCTTAGAAGGAGCGGGGGGGCAGACAGATACGCAGTATTTT.

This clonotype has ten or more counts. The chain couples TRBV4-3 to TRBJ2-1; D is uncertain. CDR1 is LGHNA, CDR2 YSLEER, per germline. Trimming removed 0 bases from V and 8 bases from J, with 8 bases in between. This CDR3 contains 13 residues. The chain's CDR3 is CASSQDRAYEQFF. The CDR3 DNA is TGCGCCAGCAGCCAAGATCGCGCTTATGAGCAGTTCTTC.

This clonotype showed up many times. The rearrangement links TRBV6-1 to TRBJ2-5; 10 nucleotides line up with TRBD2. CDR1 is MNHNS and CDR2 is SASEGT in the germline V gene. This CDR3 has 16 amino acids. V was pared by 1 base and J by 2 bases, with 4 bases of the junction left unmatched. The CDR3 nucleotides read TGTGCCAGCAGTGAAGTGCTAGCGGGGGTTCAAGAGACCCAGTACTTC. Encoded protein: CASSEVLAGVQETQYF.

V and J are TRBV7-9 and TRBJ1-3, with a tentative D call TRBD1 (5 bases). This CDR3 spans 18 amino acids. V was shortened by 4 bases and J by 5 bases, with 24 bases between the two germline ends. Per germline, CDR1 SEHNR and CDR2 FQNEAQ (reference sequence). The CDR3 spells CASSWDGTEYKARNTIYF. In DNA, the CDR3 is TGTGCCAGCAGCTGGGACGGGACGGAGTATAAGGCCCGAAACACCATATATTTT.

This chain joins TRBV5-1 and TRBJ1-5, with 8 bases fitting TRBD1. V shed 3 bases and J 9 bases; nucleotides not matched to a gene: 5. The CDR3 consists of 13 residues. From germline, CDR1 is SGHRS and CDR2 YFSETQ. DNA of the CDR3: TGCGCCAGCAGCTCTATAGGGACAGGGCCCCAGCATTTT. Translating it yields CASSSIGTGPQHF.

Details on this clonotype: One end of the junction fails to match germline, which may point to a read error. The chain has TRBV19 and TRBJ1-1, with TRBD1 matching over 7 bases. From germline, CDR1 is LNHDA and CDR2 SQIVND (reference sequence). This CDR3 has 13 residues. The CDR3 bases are TGTGCCAGTACCAGGGGGGTTTCGGGGGGCCGGATATTT. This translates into CASTRGVSGGRIF. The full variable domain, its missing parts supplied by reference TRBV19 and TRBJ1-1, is DGGITQSPKYLFRKEGQNVTLSCEQNLNHDAMYWYRQDPGQGLRLIYYSQIVNDFQKGDIAEGYSVSREKKESFPLTVTSAQKNPTAFYLCASTRGVSGGRIFGQGTRLTVV.

The CDR3 region has the DNA TGTGCCAGCAGTTACACGGGGGCCGGGACATACGAGTACGAGCAGTACTTC. Translating gives CASSYTGAGTYEYEQYF. The chain recombines TRBV6-5 with TRBJ2-7; the D gene could be TRBD1 or TRBD2 (6 bases each). Germline CDR1 reads MNHEY; CDR2 reads SVGAGI. V lost 2 bases to trimming and J lost 4 bases, with 21 bases between them. This CDR3 has 17 residues.